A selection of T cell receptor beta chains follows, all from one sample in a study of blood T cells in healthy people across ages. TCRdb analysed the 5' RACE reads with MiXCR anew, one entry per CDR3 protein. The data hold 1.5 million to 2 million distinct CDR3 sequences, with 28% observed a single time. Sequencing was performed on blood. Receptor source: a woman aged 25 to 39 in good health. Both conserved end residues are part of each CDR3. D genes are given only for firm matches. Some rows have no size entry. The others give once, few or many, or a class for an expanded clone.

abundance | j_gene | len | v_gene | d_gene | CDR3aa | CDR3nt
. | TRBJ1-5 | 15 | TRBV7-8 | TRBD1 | CASSQGQGFNQPQHF | TGTGCCAGCAGCCAGGGACAGGGATTCAATCAGCCCCAGCATTTT
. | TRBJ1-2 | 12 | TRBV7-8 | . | CASSPRTEGYTF | TGTGCCAGCAGCCCGCGGACAGAAGGCTACACCTTC
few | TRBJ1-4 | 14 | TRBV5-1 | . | CASAVGGTNEKLFF | TGCGCCTCAGCGGTGGGGGGCACTAATGAAAAACTGTTTTTT
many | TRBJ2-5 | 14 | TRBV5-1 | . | CASSLGGAQETQYF | TGTGCCAGCAGCTTAGGAGGGGCCCAAGAGACCCAGTACTTC
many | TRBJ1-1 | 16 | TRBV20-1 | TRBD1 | CSARDSGQVLGGEAFF | TGCAGTGCTAGAGATTCGGGACAGGTGCTCGGGGGTGAAGCTTTCTTT
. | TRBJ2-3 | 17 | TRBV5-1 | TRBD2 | CASSLEPGGVGTDTQYF | TGCGCCAGCAGCTTGGAGCCCGGGGGGGTGGGCACAGATACGCAGTATTTT
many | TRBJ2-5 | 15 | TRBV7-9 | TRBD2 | CASSTGLAGEETQYF | TGTGCCAGCAGCACCGGACTAGCGGGAGAAGAGACCCAGTACTTC
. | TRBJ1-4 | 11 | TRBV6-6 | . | CASGDNEKLFF | TGTGCCAGCGGAGATAATGAAAAACTGTTTTTT
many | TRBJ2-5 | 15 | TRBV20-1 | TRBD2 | CSARDSGREQETQYF | TGCAGTGCTAGAGATAGCGGGAGAGAGCAAGAGACCCAGTACTTC
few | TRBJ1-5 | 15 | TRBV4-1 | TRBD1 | CASSQVDRDGQPQHF | TGCGCCAGCAGCCAAGTGGACAGGGACGGTCAGCCCCAGCATTTT
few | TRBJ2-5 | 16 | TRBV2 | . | CASSEWGLTVGETQYF | TGTGCCAGCAGTGAGTGGGGCCTCACCGTCGGGGAGACCCAGTACTTC
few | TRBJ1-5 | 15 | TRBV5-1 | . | CASSSTRTEGQPQHF | TGCGCCAGCAGCTCAACGAGAACAGAAGGCCAGCCCCAGCATTTT
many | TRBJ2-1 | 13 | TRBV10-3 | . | CAIRAGDYNEQFF | TGTGCCATCAGGGCAGGGGATTACAATGAGCAGTTCTTC
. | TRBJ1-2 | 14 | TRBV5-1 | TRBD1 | CASSEGQGVEGYTF | TGCGCCAGCAGCGAGGGACAGGGGGTCGAGGGCTACACCTTC
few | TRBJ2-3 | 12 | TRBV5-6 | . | CASSTHWDTQYF | TGTGCCAGCAGCACTCATTGGGATACGCAGTATTTT
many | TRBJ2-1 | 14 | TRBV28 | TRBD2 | CASSGTSGANEQFF | TGTGCCAGCAGCGGGACTAGCGGAGCTAATGAGCAGTTCTTC
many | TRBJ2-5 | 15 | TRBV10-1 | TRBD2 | CASSAASGGQETQYF | TGCGCCAGCAGTGCGGCTAGCGGGGGACAAGAGACCCAGTACTTC
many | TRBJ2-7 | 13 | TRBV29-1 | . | CSVEVPNGYEQYF | TGCAGCGTTGAAGTCCCCAACGGCTACGAGCAGTACTTC
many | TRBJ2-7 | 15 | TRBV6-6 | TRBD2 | CASNYALAGNGEQYF | TGTGCCAGCAATTACGCCCTAGCGGGAAACGGCGAGCAGTACTTC
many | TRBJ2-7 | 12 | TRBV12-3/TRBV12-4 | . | CASMRVLGEQYF | TGTGCCAGCATGAGGGTTCTAGGTGAGCAGTACTTC
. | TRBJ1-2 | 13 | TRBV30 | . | CAWRWQPSYGYTF | TGTGCCTGGAGGTGGCAGCCTAGTTATGGCTACACCTTC
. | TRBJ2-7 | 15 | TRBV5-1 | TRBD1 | CASSLERDRAYEQYF | TGCGCCAGCAGCTTGGAAAGGGACAGAGCCTACGAGCAGTACTTC
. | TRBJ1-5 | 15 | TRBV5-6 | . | CASSRKGISNQPQHF | TGTGCCAGCAGCAGGAAAGGGATTAGCAATCAGCCCCAGCATTTT